A single TCR beta chain is shown here with its context. These data originate in a study of blood T cell repertoires in COVID-19. For the study at large: Material from acute and convalescent COVID-19 was sourced from the United States, Italy and Spain. PBMCs, B-cell-depleted T cells, or T cells were the source of the cDNA or gDNA that made up the material.

In germline, CDR1 is KGHSH, CDR2 LQKENI. This CDR3 comprises 15 residues. With 6 bases removed from V and 0 bases from J, the gap between germline ends came to 14 bases. TCRdb's table, derived via immunoSEQ multiplex PCR, lists solely in-frame clones and lacks some. In the table there are some 100,000 clones, about 87% of which are singletons. The rearrangement links TRBV18 to TRBJ1-1; a possible D gene is TRBD1 (6 bases). Input material: peripheral blood. The TCR was taken from a woman in her 30s with acute or convalescent COVID-19. CDR3: CASSYTGTMNTEAFF. In DNA form, the CDR3 reads TGTGCCAGCTCCTACACAGGGACCATGAACACTGAAGCTTTCTTT.